This is a list of T cell receptor beta chains from one sample in a study of PD-1 blockade in mismatch repair-deficient tumors. Sequencing was performed with immunoSEQ multiplex PCR; in TCRdb, only in-frame clones are kept and a portion is missing. The data contain approximately 38,000 clones, approximately 81% of them singletons. The sequencing here drew on peripheral blood, taken approximately 78 weeks after starting pembrolizumab. The receptors shown here come from an adult with mismatch repair-deficient cancer. Both conserved end residues are part of each CDR3. The D gene is left open where the match is weak. The listing skips clone size in some rows; elsewhere it reads once, few, many or a size class.

CDR3nt: TGTGCCAGTAGAGAGGCAGGACCCTCTTCCACAGATACGCAGTATTTT; CDR3aa: CASREAGPSSTDTQYF; d_gene: -; v_gene: TRBV19; abundance: -; j_gene: TRBJ2-3
CDR3nt: TGTGCCAGCAGCCGCCGGACGAGCTCCTACGAGCAGTACTTC; CDR3aa: CASSRRTSSYEQYF; d_gene: -; v_gene: TRBV5-6; abundance: -; j_gene: TRBJ2-7
CDR3nt: TGTGCCAGCAGCTTATTTGTCTGGACAGATACGCAGTATTTT; CDR3aa: CASSLFVWTDTQYF; d_gene: -; v_gene: TRBV7-3; abundance: -; j_gene: TRBJ2-3
CDR3nt: TGTGCCAGCAGCTTAGGTGACATCGGGGCTGAAGCTTTCTTT; CDR3aa: CASSLGDIGAEAFF; d_gene: -; v_gene: TRBV11-3; abundance: -; j_gene: TRBJ1-1
CDR3nt: TGTGCCAGCAGCACGGGGACTAGCGGGAGCCAAGAGACCCAGTACTTC; CDR3aa: CASSTGTSGSQETQYF; d_gene: TRBD2; v_gene: TRBV9; abundance: once; j_gene: TRBJ2-5
CDR3nt: TGTGCCAGCAGCTGGGGGACAGTCTCCTACGAGCAGTACTTC; CDR3aa: CASSWGTVSYEQYF; d_gene: TRBD1; v_gene: TRBV4-2; abundance: -; j_gene: TRBJ2-7
CDR3nt: TGTGCCAGCAGTTTAAAGGGAATCGATTATGGCTACACCTTC; CDR3aa: CASSLKGIDYGYTF; d_gene: -; v_gene: TRBV27; abundance: once; j_gene: TRBJ1-2
CDR3nt: TGTGCCAGCAGCTTTCCCAATCAGCCCCAGCATTTT; CDR3aa: CASSFPNQPQHF; d_gene: -; v_gene: TRBV5-8; abundance: few; j_gene: TRBJ1-5
CDR3nt: TGTGCCAGCTCGGGGCGGACGAACACTGAAGCTTTCTTT; CDR3aa: CASSGRTNTEAFF; d_gene: -; v_gene: TRBV19; abundance: -; j_gene: TRBJ1-1
CDR3nt: TGTGCCAGCAGCTTGGGCGGCGCTGTCAATGAGCAGTTCTTC; CDR3aa: CASSLGGAVNEQFF; d_gene: -; v_gene: TRBV7-3; abundance: -; j_gene: TRBJ2-1
CDR3nt: TGTGCCAGCAGCTTAAGGTCGGGGGAGCTGTTTTTT; CDR3aa: CASSLRSGELFF; d_gene: -; v_gene: TRBV11-3; abundance: few; j_gene: TRBJ2-2
CDR3nt: TGTGCCTCCCGGACAGTGTCCTACGAGCAGTACTTC; CDR3aa: CASRTVSYEQYF; d_gene: -; v_gene: TRBV30; abundance: few; j_gene: TRBJ2-7
CDR3nt: TGTGCCAGCAGTTATTCGCCCTTTGGGGGGAACAACGAGCAGTACTTC; CDR3aa: CASSYSPFGGNNEQYF; d_gene: -; v_gene: TRBV27; abundance: -; j_gene: TRBJ2-7
CDR3nt: TGTGCCAGCAACCCAGGGACAGCATCCTACGAGCAGTACTTC; CDR3aa: CASNPGTASYEQYF; d_gene: TRBD1; v_gene: TRBV28; abundance: -; j_gene: TRBJ2-7
CDR3nt: TGTGCCAGCAGCGTAGACCAGGGACTAGCCTACGAGCAGTACTTC; CDR3aa: CASSVDQGLAYEQYF; d_gene: TRBD2; v_gene: TRBV9; abundance: -; j_gene: TRBJ2-7
CDR3nt: TGTGCCAGCAGCCCACGGGACATAAAGCCGTACGAGCAGTACTTC; CDR3aa: CASSPRDIKPYEQYF; d_gene: -; v_gene: TRBV7-9; abundance: -; j_gene: TRBJ2-7
CDR3nt: TGTGCCAGTAGCCCAGACAGGGGGCAGGTCGGAGAGACCCAGTACTTC; CDR3aa: CASSPDRGQVGETQYF; d_gene: TRBD1; v_gene: TRBV19; abundance: once; j_gene: TRBJ2-5
CDR3nt: TGTGCCAGCAGCCCCGGGGGGCGCACAGGAACCGGGGAGCTGTTTTTT; CDR3aa: CASSPGGRTGTGELFF; d_gene: -; v_gene: TRBV7-9; abundance: -; j_gene: TRBJ2-2
CDR3nt: TGCGCCAGCAGCCTAACATACGAGGCTCCCAATGAGCAGTTCTTC; CDR3aa: CASSLTYEAPNEQFF; d_gene: -; v_gene: TRBV4-3; abundance: -; j_gene: TRBJ2-1
CDR3nt: TGTGCCAGCTCACCCGGGACAGGGGGCTTAATAGAAACCTACGAGCAGTACTTC; CDR3aa: CASSPGTGGLIETYEQYF; d_gene: TRBD1; v_gene: TRBV18; abundance: -; j_gene: TRBJ2-7
CDR3nt: TGTGCCACTACCGGGAGCTCTGGGGCCAACGTCCTGACTTTC; CDR3aa: CATTGSSGANVLTF; d_gene: -; v_gene: TRBV18; abundance: -; j_gene: TRBJ2-6
CDR3nt: TGTGCCAGCAGAACTTACAGGGACACCGGGGAGCTGTTTTTT; CDR3aa: CASRTYRDTGELFF; d_gene: -; v_gene: TRBV27; abundance: -; j_gene: TRBJ2-2
CDR3nt: TGCGCCAGCAGCCAAGCTAATAGGGGGTTCAATGAGCAGTTCTTC; CDR3aa: CASSQANRGFNEQFF; d_gene: -; v_gene: TRBV4-1; abundance: -; j_gene: TRBJ2-1
CDR3nt: TGTGCCAGCAGTTTACAGGGCGGGGAGCTGTTTTTT; CDR3aa: CASSLQGGELFF; d_gene: -; v_gene: TRBV27; abundance: -; j_gene: TRBJ2-2
CDR3nt: TGTGCCAGCAGCTCAGACAGGGGGACAGATACGCAGTATTTT; CDR3aa: CASSSDRGTDTQYF; d_gene: TRBD1; v_gene: TRBV2; abundance: -; j_gene: TRBJ2-3
CDR3nt: TGTGCCAGCAGCTTAGGGTTGGGTTCGTACAATGAGCAGTTCTTC; CDR3aa: CASSLGLGSYNEQFF; d_gene: -; v_gene: TRBV11-3; abundance: once; j_gene: TRBJ2-1
CDR3nt: TGTGCCACCAGCAGAGCCAGGGGAACCCTCTCCTACGAGCAGTACTTC; CDR3aa: CATSRARGTLSYEQYF; d_gene: -; v_gene: TRBV15; abundance: -; j_gene: TRBJ2-7
CDR3nt: TGTGCCAGTAGTATGGAAGCAGGGGTCCACTACGAGCAGTACTTC; CDR3aa: CASSMEAGVHYEQYF; d_gene: -; v_gene: TRBV19; abundance: -; j_gene: TRBJ2-7
CDR3nt: TGTGCCACCAGCAGAGAGGCAGTCCGTAATGAAAAACTGTTTTTT; CDR3aa: CATSREAVRNEKLFF; d_gene: -; v_gene: TRBV15; abundance: once; j_gene: TRBJ1-4
CDR3nt: TGCGCCAGCAGCGGACAGTCGGACACTGAAGCTTTCTTT; CDR3aa: CASSGQSDTEAFF; d_gene: -; v_gene: TRBV4-3; abundance: -; j_gene: TRBJ1-1
CDR3nt: TGTGCCAGCAGTGCGTATGGCGGCTACACCTTC; CDR3aa: CASSAYGGYTF; d_gene: -; v_gene: TRBV6-1; abundance: -; j_gene: TRBJ1-2
CDR3nt: TGTGCTAGTGGTTTAGATGTGGGCGAGCAGTTCTTC; CDR3aa: CASGLDVGEQFF; d_gene: -; v_gene: TRBV12-5; abundance: -; j_gene: TRBJ2-1
CDR3nt: TGTGCCAGTAAACTCTATCAGCCCCAGCATTTT; CDR3aa: CASKLYQPQHF; d_gene: -; v_gene: TRBV19; abundance: medium-sized; j_gene: TRBJ1-5
CDR3nt: TGTGCCAGCAGCTCGACAGGTGACGATGAGCAGTTCTTC; CDR3aa: CASSSTGDDEQFF; d_gene: -; v_gene: TRBV13; abundance: -; j_gene: TRBJ2-1
CDR3nt: TGTGCCAGCTCACCCCCCGTCGGGGAGACCCAGTACTTC; CDR3aa: CASSPPVGETQYF; d_gene: -; v_gene: TRBV18; abundance: -; j_gene: TRBJ2-5
CDR3nt: TGTGCCAGCAGCTTACAACCACAGTTGAACACTGAAGCTTTCTTT; CDR3aa: CASSLQPQLNTEAFF; d_gene: -; v_gene: TRBV7-2; abundance: -; j_gene: TRBJ1-1
CDR3nt: TGTGCCAGCAGTGGGACAGGGGACCTTGGGCCCCAGCATTTT; CDR3aa: CASSGTGDLGPQHF; d_gene: TRBD1; v_gene: TRBV2; abundance: few; j_gene: TRBJ1-5
CDR3nt: TGTGCCTGGAGTGTACTGACAGGGATTCAGCCCCAGCATTTT; CDR3aa: CAWSVLTGIQPQHF; d_gene: TRBD1; v_gene: TRBV30; abundance: few; j_gene: TRBJ1-5